Listed here are 31 T cell receptor beta chains from one sample, sequenced in a study of blood T cell repertoires in COVID-19. The assay was immunoSEQ multiplex PCR, and TCRdb's table has in-frame clones only and misses some. The profile shows approximately 390,000 clones, over 75% of them singletons. Input material: PBMCs or T cells enriched from blood (not recorded which). The receptors stem from a woman between 40 and 55 years old with acute COVID-19.

The gene calls are TRBV18 and TRBJ1-2; no clear D gene. The CDR3 is made up of 15 amino acids. The germline V gene encodes CDR1 KGHSH and CDR2 LQKENI. V lost 3 bases and J 0 bases, leaving 11 bases between the germline ends. CDR3 sequence reads: CASSPRETANYGYTF. CDR3 sequence (DNA): TGTGCCAGCTCACCCCGGGAGACCGCTAACTATGGCTACACCTTC. The full variable domain, rest sourced from reference TRBV18 and TRBJ1-2, is NAGVMQNPRHLVRRRGQEARLRCSPMKGHSHVYWYRQLPEEGLKFMVYLQKENIIDESGMPKERFSAEFPKEGPSILRIQQVVRGDSAAYFCASSPRETANYGYTFGSGTRLTVV.

The chain combines TRBV24-1 with TRBJ2-3; 7 bases align to TRBD1. This CDR3 has 14 amino acids. V shed 7 bases, J shed 2 bases, and the junction held 5 bases outside the gene matches. Per germline, CDR1 KGHDR and CDR2 SFDVKD. CDR3 coding DNA: TGTGCCACCAGGCATACAGGGGACACAGATACGCAGTATTTT. Amino acids: CATRHTGDTDTQYF.

This rearrangement joins TRBV7-9 to TRBJ2-1; TRBD1 aligns across 10 bases. The length of the CDR3 is 15 residues. The germline gives CDR1 SEHNR, CDR2 FQNEAQ (reference sequence). Losses at the gene ends were 4 bases for V and 8 bases for J; bases not matched to a gene: 8. For the CDR3, the DNA is TGTGCCAGCAGCTGGAGACAGGGGGCTAGGGATGAGCAGTTCTTC. Its protein product is CASSWRQGARDEQFF.

The chain is built from TRBV15 and TRBJ1-2, with a possible D match to TRBD1 (5 bases). The CDR3 length is 13 residues. Germline V gives CDR1 LNHNV, CDR2 YYDKDF (reference sequence). Trimming pared 5 bases from V and 5 bases from J, leaving 12 bases between. CDR3 nucleotides: TGTGCCACCAGCTGGGGCGGGGGGTATGGCTACACCTTC. Amino acid sequence: CATSWGGGYGYTF.

The chain links TRBV21-1 to TRBJ1-1; no DNA check was done on the table's D call, TRBD1. TRBV21-1 is a recognized pseudogene. This CDR3 region has 20 residues. The CDR3 DNA reads TGTGCCAGCAGAAGAAACCGGGACAGGGGACCCTTTTGTGAAGGAACTGAAGCTTTCTTT. Translation: CASRRNRDRGPFCEGTEAFF.

The rearrangement uses TRBV18 and TRBJ1-1; 9 nucleotides agree with TRBD1. Germline V gene data show CDR1 as KGHSH and CDR2 as LQKENI. The CDR3 is 16 residues long. Trimming at V came to 3 bases and at J to 1 base, leaving 6 bases not matched to a gene. The CDR3 sequence: CASSPQRTGENTEAFF. The CDR3 DNA reads TGTGCCAGCTCACCCCAACGGACAGGGGAGAACACTGAAGCTTTCTTT.

This chain uses TRBV9 with TRBJ2-5; weak D call: TRBD1 (6 bases). This CDR3 has 14 residues. CDR1 is SGDLS, CDR2 YYNGEE, per germline. The ends were cut back, 0 bases at V and 1 base at J, with 7 bases in the middle. CDR3 in amino acids: CASSVEGVQETQYF. CDR3 bases: TGTGCCAGCAGCGTAGAGGGGGTCCAAGAGACCCAGTACTTC.

The chain is built from TRBV5-5 and TRBJ2-1; 9 bases map to TRBD2. CDR3 length equals 15 residues. J lost 7 bases, V lost 3 bases, and 8 bases had no gene match. CDR1 is SGHKS, CDR2 YYEKEE, per germline (reference sequence). CDR3 in amino acids: CASSSLAGLDNEQFF. CDR3 nucleotide sequence: TGTGCCAGCAGCTCTCTAGCGGGGCTGGATAATGAGCAGTTCTTC.

This CDR3 is CASSAAPGTSGYEQYF. As DNA, the CDR3 is TGTGCCAGCAGCGCCGCGCCTGGGACTAGCGGGTACGAGCAGTACTTC. The chain carries TRBV7-8 and TRBJ2-7; 12 bases align to TRBD2. The CDR3 sequence is 16 residues long. The germline gives CDR1 SGHVS, CDR2 FQNEAQ. J lost 4 bases, V lost 5 bases, and 9 bases had no gene match.

The chain uses TRBV30 and TRBJ2-7, with D perhaps TRBD1 (7 bases). V lost 3 bases and J lost 5, with 14 bases in between. The germline V gene encodes CDR1 GTSNPN and CDR2 SVGIG (reference sequence). The CDR3 consists of 13 residues. In nucleotides, the CDR3 is TGTGCCTGGAGGACAGGGAGGACAGACGAGCAGTACTTC. Encoded protein: CAWRTGRTDEQYF.

The rearrangement joins TRBV11-2 to TRBJ1-2; TRBD1 agrees at 11 bases. Germline trimming cut 5 bases from V and 8 bases from J; bases unmatched to any gene: 16. The CDR3 length is 17 residues. Germline assignment: CDR1 SGHAT and CDR2 FQNNGV. In DNA, the CDR3 is TGTGCCAGCAGCCTGTATTCTCCGGGACAGGGGGGAGAAGGCTACACCTTC. This codes for CASSLYSPGQGGEGYTF.

V usage is TRBV5-1 and J usage is TRBJ1-1, with 7 bases aligning to TRBD1. Trimming at V came to 1 base and at J to 1 base, leaving 10 bases not matched to a gene. This CDR3 comprises 17 residues. Germline CDR1 is SGHRS and CDR2 is YFSETQ. The CDR3 loop is CASSLFLNRGENTEAFF. DNA for the CDR3: TGCGCCAGCAGCTTGTTCCTAAACAGGGGAGAGAACACTGAAGCTTTCTTT.

V usage is TRBV2 and J usage is TRBJ1-4, with 7 bases that match TRBD1. V lost 4 bases and J lost 5; bases outside the gene matches: 19. This CDR3 has 19 residues. Per the germline V gene, CDR1 is SNHLY and CDR2 is FYNNEI. CDR3 sequence: CASSGDRVEGRRPNEKLFF. CDR3 in DNA: TGTGCCAGCAGTGGTGACAGGGTAGAGGGGAGAAGGCCAAATGAAAAACTGTTTTTT.

In the case of this clone: An end of the junction does not agree with germline; a read error may underlie this. The V and J genes are TRBV29-1 and TRBJ1-1; the D is unclear. This CDR3 spans 14 amino acids. CDR1 is SQVTM, CDR2 ANQGSEA, per germline. The chain's CDR3 is CSVEANFQSTEAFF. The DNA for the CDR3 is TGCAGCGTCGAAGCCAACTTCCAAAGCACTGAAGCTTTCTTT.

This clone has just a few counts. The chain joins TRBV10-1 to TRBJ1-1; 7 positions agree with TRBD1. V dropped 1 base and J dropped 5; count of bases not matched to a gene: 1. From germline, CDR1 is WNHNN and CDR2 SYGVQD (reference sequence). This CDR3 is 13 amino acids long. For the CDR3, the DNA is TGCGCCAGCAGTGAGTACAGGGGAACTGAAGCTTTCTTT. As protein: CASSEYRGTEAFF.

The rearrangement uses TRBV15 and TRBJ2-3; 7 nucleotides match TRBD1. The length of the CDR3 is 18 residues. V lost 2 bases and J lost 1; bases outside the gene matches: 12. Germline CDR1 is LNHNV and CDR2 is YYDKDF (reference sequence). The CDR3 DNA reads as TGTGCCACCAGCAGAAACTCCAGGGACAGCGGACGCACAGATACGCAGTATTTT. This sequence encodes CATSRNSRDSGRTDTQYF.

CDR3 in amino acids: CASSIVAENYGYTF. CDR3 DNA sequence: TGTGCCAGTAGTATAGTGGCAGAAAACTATGGCTACACCTTC. The rearrangement links TRBV19 to TRBJ1-2, with no clear D. Deletions cut 1 base from V and 2 bases from J, with 8 bases between. The CDR3 consists of 14 residues. CDR1 and CDR2 from the germline V gene are LNHDA and SQIVND (reference sequence).

The chain has TRBV30 and TRBJ1-1, with unresolved D. V was cut by 0 bases and J by 8 bases, with 13 bases left in between. The CDR3 covers 13 residues. The germline gives CDR1 GTSNPN, CDR2 SVGIG (reference sequence). The CDR3 nucleotides read TGTGCCTGGAGTGTAACGGAGCAGAGGGAAGCTTTCTTT. This translates into CAWSVTEQREAFF.

This clone is termed medium-sized (0.01 to 0.1%). The V call is TRBV5-1, the J call TRBJ2-7; D is uncertain. CDR1 is SGHRS, CDR2 YFSETQ, per germline. Trimming removed 4 bases from V and 3 bases from J, with 14 bases in between. CDR3 length: 14 residues. CDR3 nucleotides: TGCGCCAGCAGCCAGGAATCATATAGCTACGAGCAGTACTTC. This translates into CASSQESYSYEQYF. Based on the CDR3 plus reference TRBV5-1 and TRBJ2-7, the full variable domain is KAGVTQTPRYLIKTRGQQVTLSCSPISGHRSVSWYQQTPGQGLQFLFEYFSETQRNKGNFPGRFSGRQFSNSRSEMNVSTLELGDSALYLCASSQESYSYEQYFGPGTRLTVT.

The CDR3 loop reads CASSFVGVSEKLFF. CDR3 coding DNA: TGTGCCAGCAGCTTTGTCGGGGTTAGTGAAAAACTGTTTTTT. V and J are TRBV7-9 and TRBJ1-4; D is undetermined. V was pared by 3 bases and J by 7 bases, with 12 bases between. Germline-derived CDR1 and CDR2 are SEHNR and FQNEAQ (reference sequence). The CDR3 has 14 residues.

This clone appeared once. The DNA of the CDR3 is TGTGCCAGCAGCTGGCGACAGGGGGCAAGCTCCTATAATTCACCCCTCCACTTT. This encodes CASSWRQGASSYNSPLHF. The chain links TRBV27 to TRBJ1-6; TRBD1 agrees at 10 bases. Trimming at V came to 6 bases and at J to 0 bases, leaving 8 bases not matched to a gene. The CDR3 covers 18 residues. CDR1 is MNHEY, CDR2 SMNVEV, per germline (reference sequence).

This chain uses TRBV28 with TRBJ1-1, with 9 bases matching TRBD1. The germline CDR1 and CDR2 sequences are MDHEN and SYDVKM. The CDR3 spans 13 residues. Trimming removed 8 bases from V and 6 bases from J; junction bases left unmatched: 7. The CDR3 DNA reads TGTGCCAGCGGGACAGGGATTAGCGCTGAAGCTTTCTTT. Residues: CASGTGISAEAFF.

This chain links TRBV19 with TRBJ1-2; 9 nucleotides align to TRBD1. V shed 6 bases, J shed 1 base, and the junction held 9 bases outside the gene matches. Germline V lookup: CDR1 LNHDA, CDR2 SQIVND (reference sequence). The CDR3 has 16 amino acids. The CDR3 loop reads CASSRQGTGFNYGYTF. The CDR3 region has the DNA TGTGCCAGTAGCCGGCAAGGGACAGGGTTTAACTATGGCTACACCTTC.

The CDR3 region is CASSSRGGFAANTGELFF. The CDR3 region has the DNA TGTGCCAGCAGCTCACGCGGAGGGTTTGCCGCGAACACCGGGGAGCTGTTTTTT. The rearrangement joins TRBV11-2 to TRBJ2-2, with D possibly being TRBD2 (6 bases). The CDR3 runs 18 residues. Trimming stripped 4 bases from V and 0 bases from J, with 18 bases between. CDR1 and CDR2 from the germline V gene are SGHAT and FQNNGV.

The V gene is TRBV30, the J gene TRBJ1-5; 9 bases are a match to TRBD1. Germline values: CDR1 GTSNPN, CDR2 SVGIG (reference sequence). The CDR3 sequence is 13 residues long. V gave up 4 bases and J gave up 4 bases; unmatched junction bases: 2. The CDR3 region has the DNA TGTGCCTGGAAGACAGGGGGGAATCAGCCCCAGCATTTT. It encodes CAWKTGGNQPQHF.

The rearrangement uses TRBV10-3 and TRBJ1-3, with 9 positions matching TRBD1. J gave up 4 bases and V 6 bases, and 4 bases lay outside the gene matches. The CDR3 totals 14 residues. Germline loops: CDR1 ENHRY, CDR2 SYGVKD. In nucleotides, the CDR3 is TGTGCCATCAGCGCCGGGACAGGGGGAAACACCATATATTTT. Amino acids: CAISAGTGGNTIYF.

The rearrangement links TRBV19 to TRBJ2-5; 7 bases line up with TRBD1. The closer fit of TRBJ2-7 to the DNA end suggests the J call may be wrong. The CDR3 covers 13 residues. Germline V gene sequence: CDR1 LNHDA, CDR2 SQIVND (reference sequence). The CDR3 DNA is TGTGCCAGTAGTAGACAGGGTGACTACGAGCAGTACTTC. The encoded protein is CASSRQGDYEQYF.

CDR3 nucleotides: TGTGCCAGCTCACCACCTTCGGGGAACGCCGGGACACCCCTCCACTTT. Protein product: CASSPPSGNAGTPLHF. The chain has TRBV18 and TRBJ1-6; no definite D call. The ends were cut back, 0 bases at V and 11 bases at J, with 17 bases in the middle. The CDR3 runs 16 residues. Germline-derived CDR1 and CDR2 are KGHSH and LQKENI.

The chain recombines TRBV28 with TRBJ2-2; D remains ambiguous. V lost 7 bases to trimming and J lost 1 base, with 13 bases between them. Per germline, CDR1 MDHEN and CDR2 SYDVKM. The length of the CDR3 is 15 residues. The CDR3 region has the DNA TGTGCCAGCACGATGAGAGCTAGGAACACCGGGGAGCTGTTTTTT. This encodes CASTMRARNTGELFF.

This chain joins TRBV7-9 and TRBJ2-2; 8 bases fit TRBD1. V shed 5 bases, J shed 3 bases, and the junction held 5 bases outside the gene matches. The CDR3 totals 15 residues. Germline V gene sequence: CDR1 SEHNR, CDR2 FQNEAQ (reference sequence). CDR3 in amino acids: CASSPRDRHTGELFF. The DNA for the CDR3 is TGTGCCAGCAGCCCCCGGGACAGGCACACCGGGGAGCTGTTTTTT.

The chain has TRBV5-1 and TRBJ2-5; perhaps TRBD1 as D (5 bases). This CDR3 is built from 14 residues. Trimming pared 4 bases from V and 3 bases from J, leaving 13 bases between. Germline V lookup: CDR1 SGHRS, CDR2 YFSETQ. CDR3 coding DNA: TGCGCCAGCAGCATAACAGGAAACAAAGAGACCCAGTACTTC. Translation gives CASSITGNKETQYF. The full variable domain, with the rest looked up from reference TRBV5-1 and TRBJ2-5, is KAGVTQTPRYLIKTRGQQVTLSCSPISGHRSVSWYQQTPGQGLQFLFEYFSETQRNKGNFPGRFSGRQFSNSRSEMNVSTLELGDSALYLCASSITGNKETQYFGPGTRLLVL.